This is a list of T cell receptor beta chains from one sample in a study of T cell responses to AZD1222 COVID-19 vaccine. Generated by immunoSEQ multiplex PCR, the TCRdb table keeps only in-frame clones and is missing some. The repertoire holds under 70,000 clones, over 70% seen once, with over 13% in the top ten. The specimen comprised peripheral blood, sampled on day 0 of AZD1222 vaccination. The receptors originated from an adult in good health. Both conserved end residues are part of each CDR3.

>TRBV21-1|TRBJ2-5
CASTPTRDQETQYF
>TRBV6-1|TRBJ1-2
CASSEYPGTAHYGYTF
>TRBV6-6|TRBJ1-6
CASRSGSHNSPLHF
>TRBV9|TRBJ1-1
CASSELVGANTEAFF
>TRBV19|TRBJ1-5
CASKVGGWGSNQPQHF
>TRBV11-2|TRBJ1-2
CASSYRGTYGYTF
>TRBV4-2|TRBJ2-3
CASSQSGGAADTQYF
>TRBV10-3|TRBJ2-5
CAISGRGTRGTQYF
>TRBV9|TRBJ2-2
CASSPRPPGELFF
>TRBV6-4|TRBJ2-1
CASSDKGFQYNEQFF
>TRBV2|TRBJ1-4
CASSGAPRQGVFF
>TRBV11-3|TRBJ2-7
CASSSTGVSYEQYF
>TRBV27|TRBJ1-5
CASRLIGVGQPQHF
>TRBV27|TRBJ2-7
CASSLSVGSPLNYEQYF
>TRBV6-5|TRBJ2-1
CASSYSKDRNNEQFF
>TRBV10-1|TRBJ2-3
CASSDSRGRGDTQYF
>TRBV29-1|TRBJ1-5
CSVKTVALPQHF
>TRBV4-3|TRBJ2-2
CASSQDSQGVLFF
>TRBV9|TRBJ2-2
CASSPGRITTGELFF
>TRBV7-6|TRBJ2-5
CASSPPGRGVQETQYF
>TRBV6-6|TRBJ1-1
CASSYLGVKSTEAFF
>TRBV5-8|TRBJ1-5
CASSLDGQPHQPQHF
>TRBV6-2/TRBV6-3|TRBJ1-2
CASSSTELNYGYTF
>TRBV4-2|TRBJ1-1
CASRRGLTEAFF
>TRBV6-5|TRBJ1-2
CATGQGGSGYTF
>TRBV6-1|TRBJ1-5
CASSPGQPQHF
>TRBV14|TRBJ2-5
CASGSTGPKETQYF
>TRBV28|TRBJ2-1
CASRSPGTLNEQFF
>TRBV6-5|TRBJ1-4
CASSYSAGLLGEKLFF
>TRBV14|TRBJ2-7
CASSQGWGYEQYF
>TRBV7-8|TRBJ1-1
CASSSRGSDTEAFF
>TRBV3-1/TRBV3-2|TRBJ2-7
CASSLAGGGSYEQYF
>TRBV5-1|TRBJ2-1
CASSPVVRHEQFF
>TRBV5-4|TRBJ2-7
CASSIDREPTDEQYF
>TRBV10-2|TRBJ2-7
CASSERGHEQYF
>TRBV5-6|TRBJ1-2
CASSSGQVYGYTF
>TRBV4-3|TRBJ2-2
CASSQGGYTGELFF
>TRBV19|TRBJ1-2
CASSIGTLYGYTF
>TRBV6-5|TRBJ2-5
CASSYSGAGQETQYF
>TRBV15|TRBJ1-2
CATSRDGQNYGYTF
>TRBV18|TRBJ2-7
CASSPTGPYEQYF
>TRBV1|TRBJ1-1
CTSSQDSENTEAFF
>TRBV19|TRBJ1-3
CASSISGGSGNTIYF
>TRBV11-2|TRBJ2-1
CASSAPVRDEQFF
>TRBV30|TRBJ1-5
CAWSSGWDQPQHF
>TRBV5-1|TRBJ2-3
CASSLNGGWADTQYF
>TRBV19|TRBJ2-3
CASTPGLFEDTQYF
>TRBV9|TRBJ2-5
CASSVDEETQYF
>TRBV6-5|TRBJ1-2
CASKGFYGYTF
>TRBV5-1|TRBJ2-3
CASSLAGGSTDTQYF